The 9 T cell receptor beta chains in this list originate from one sample, sequenced in a study of control samples from healthy donors and cancer patients. Profiling relied on immunoSEQ multiplex PCR, and the TCRdb table lists in-frame clones only, not all of them. The sample yields 140,000 or so clones, approximately 91% seen once. Sequencing was carried out using blood. The receptors derive from a man aged 25 to 40 in good health.

The chain couples TRBV7-8 to TRBJ2-7; a possible D gene is TRBD2 (5 bases). Trimming stripped 4 bases from V and 2 bases from J, with 18 bases between. CDR1 is SGHVS, CDR2 FQNEAQ, per germline. CDR3 size: 16 residues. In DNA, the CDR3 is TGTGCCAGCAGCTCCCTCGAGGGAGACTTCCCCTACGAGCAGTACTTC. It is translated as CASSSLEGDFPYEQYF.

The genes are TRBV7-2 and TRBJ1-5; D not resolved. Trimming left V 0 bases short and J 7 bases short, with 13 bases between. The length of the CDR3 is 15 residues. CDR1 and CDR2 from the germline V gene are SGHTA and FQGNSA. As DNA, the CDR3 is TGTGCCAGCAGCTTAGCTGGGGTTAGAGAACAGCCCCAGCATTTT. Translated, it gives CASSLAGVREQPQHF.

The V call is TRBV7-8, the J call TRBJ1-4; D might be TRBD1 (6 bases). The CDR3 is made up of 14 amino acids. The germline V gene has CDR1 SGHVS and CDR2 FQNEAQ. V shed 5 bases and J shed 7 bases, with 14 bases lying between them. The CDR3 DNA reads as TGTGCCAGCAGCCCTTCGGGAGGGGGTGAAAAACTGTTTTTT. Protein product: CASSPSGGGEKLFF.

CDR3: CASRPGTVHQPQHF. The CDR3 DNA follows: TGTGCCAGCAGACCCGGGACAGTACACCAGCCCCAGCATTTT. The V gene is TRBV6-6, the J gene TRBJ1-5; 7 bases match TRBD1. Looked up from germline, CDR1 is MNHNY and CDR2 is SVGAGI (reference sequence). This CDR3 has 14 amino acids. V was pared by 6 bases and J by 7 bases, with 9 bases of the junction left unmatched.

The V gene is TRBV2, the J gene TRBJ2-7, with 16 bases that match TRBD2. Trimming cost V 6 bases and J 7 bases; bases outside gene matches: 9. This CDR3 region has 16 residues. Germline V gene data show CDR1 as SNHLY and CDR2 as FYNNEI. The DNA of the CDR3 is TGTGCCAGCAGCCATGGGACTAGCGGGGGGGCAGGGGAGCAGTACTTC. Translating it yields CASSHGTSGGAGEQYF.

In its sample, this clone was seen once. The chain is built from TRBV3-1 (or the pseudogene TRBV3-2) and TRBJ1-4, with 8 bases fitting TRBD1. The CDR3 loop spans 16 amino acids. Germline CDR1 LGHDT, CDR2 YNNKEL (reference sequence). Trimming cost V 1 base and J 4 bases; bases outside gene matches: 5. The CDR3 here is CASSQAGTGLNEKLFF. The CDR3 DNA reads as TGTGCCAGCAGCCAAGCCGGGACAGGCCTTAATGAAAAACTGTTTTTT.

This clone was seen a single time. The rearrangement joins TRBV5-1 to TRBJ2-7; D is ambiguous. V was shortened by 4 bases and J by 0 bases, with 11 bases between the two germline ends. The CDR3 has 14 amino acids. The germline gives CDR1 SGHRS, CDR2 YFSETQ. This chain's CDR3 is CASSLRRSSYEQYF. The CDR3, as DNA: TGCGCCAGCAGCCTCCGACGGAGCTCCTACGAGCAGTACTTC.

The rearrangement joins TRBV4-2 to TRBJ2-2; D gene unclear. The CDR3 runs to 14 residues. Per germline, CDR1 LGHNA and CDR2 YNFKEQ. V gave up 4 bases and J gave up 4 bases, with 10 bases separating them. CDR3 protein: CASSPTAGTGELFF. CDR3 nucleotides: TGTGCCAGCAGCCCAACAGCCGGCACCGGGGAGCTGTTTTTT.

The rearrangement uses TRBV30 and TRBJ2-1; a possible D gene is TRBD2 (6 bases). Trimming shortened V by 0 bases and J by 5 bases, and 11 bases separated the two germline ends. The length of the CDR3 is 14 residues. From germline, CDR1 is GTSNPN and CDR2 SVGIG (reference sequence). This chain's CDR3 is CAWSVQTRDNEQFF. Here the CDR3 DNA reads TGTGCCTGGAGTGTCCAGACTAGAGACAATGAGCAGTTCTTC.